This is a list of T cell receptor beta chains from one sample in a study of PD-L1 blockade in urothelial cancer. TCRdb's table, derived via immunoSEQ multiplex PCR, lists solely in-frame clones and lacks some. The table lists some 74,000 clones, 85% of them singletons. Sequencing was performed on PBMCs, taken around atezolizumab (anti-PD-L1) treatment. The source is a man in his forties with urothelial cancer. CDR3s leave out the opening cysteine and the closing phenylalanine or tryptophan.

TRBJ2-2	TRBV9	ASSGTSNTGELF
TRBJ2-1	TRBV19	ASRPQGLLYNEQF
TRBJ1-2	TRBV5-5	ASSPAGVPGYT
TRBJ1-1	TRBV28	ASSSLTGVGRVNTEAF
TRBJ2-1	TRBV7-8	ASSLSLAGGPSEQF
TRBJ2-1	TRBV28	ASSPTSGRSGSGNEQF
TRBJ1-6	TRBV4-1	ASSLGQGESSYNSPLH
TRBJ1-2	TRBV28	ASSLSPAYGYT
TRBJ1-5	TRBV7-2	ASSLGGAQPQH
TRBJ2-2	TRBV5-1	ASSPTIGTGELF
TRBJ2-2	TRBV5-6	ASSPAGPGELF
TRBJ2-3	TRBV15	ATRDDSRSTDTQY
TRBJ1-4	TRBV7-9	ASSRIEGGQKLF
TRBJ2-1	TRBV4-2	ASSQRSGDPREQF